The 29 T cell receptor beta chains below come from one sample, sequenced in a study of a mutant IDH1 vaccine in newly diagnosed glioma. These TCRs' antigens remain unknown. Some clones are missing from TCRdb's copy, which holds only in-frame ones; the method was immunoSEQ multiplex PCR. Among about 130,000 clones listed, around 80% were seen once. Time point: week 11, during vaccination. In every dose of vaccine, 300 ug of mutant IDH1 20-mer peptide was given alongside topical imiquimod. Here the sequenced sample was PBMCs, taken from a glioma patient whose treatment included an IDH1 peptide vaccine. These receptors were obtained from a man in his forties with glioma.

The chain is built from TRBV5-4 and TRBJ1-4, with TRBD1 matching 9 bases. Germline V gene data show CDR1 as SGHNT and CDR2 as YYREEE (reference sequence). The CDR3 spans 15 residues. V was clipped by 4 bases and J by 7 bases; unmatched bases: 8. CDR3 in amino acids: CASSRRGTGSEKLFF. The DNA of the CDR3 is TGTGCCAGCAGCAGACGCGGGACAGGGAGTGAAAAACTGTTTTTT.

The rearrangement links TRBV25-1 to TRBJ2-5; D is unclear. This CDR3 is built from 13 residues. Germline V gene lookup returns CDR1 MGHDK and CDR2 SYGVNS. Deletions cut 3 bases from V and 5 bases from J, with 10 bases between. The CDR3 region has the DNA TGTGCCAGCAGTGATGTGGGGTGGGAGACCCAGTACTTC. The encoded protein is CASSDVGWETQYF.

The chain joins TRBV7-2 to TRBJ2-5, with D perhaps TRBD2 (5 bases). Trimming cost V 5 bases and J 3 bases, with 13 bases left between them. Germline V gene lookup returns CDR1 SGHTA and CDR2 FQGNSA. This CDR3 is 14 amino acids long. For the CDR3, the DNA is TGTGCCAGCAGCCCCCCCACTAGGAAAGAGACCCAGTACTTC. The encoded protein is CASSPPTRKETQYF.

This chain joins TRBV6-4 and TRBJ2-4; 8 positions agree with TRBD1. V lost 2 bases and J lost 10; bases outside the gene matches: 10. The CDR3 runs 15 residues. Germline-derived CDR1 and CDR2 are MRHNA and SNTAGT. The CDR3 region is CASSDTAGTGRIQYF. The CDR3 DNA reads TGTGCCAGCAGTGACACGGCTGGGACAGGAAGAATTCAGTACTTC.

The rearrangement joins TRBV4-2 to TRBJ1-5; weak D call: TRBD1 (6 bases). This CDR3 has 15 amino acids. Germline CDR1 reads LGHNA; CDR2 reads YNFKEQ. With 1 base removed from V and 4 bases from J, the gap between germline ends came to 11 bases. In nucleotides, the CDR3 is TGTGCCAGCAGCCAAGTCTCTCAGGGGAATCAGCCCCAGCATTTT. It encodes CASSQVSQGNQPQHF.

The V and J genes are TRBV7-8 and TRBJ2-1, with TRBD2 matching 7 bases. The length of the CDR3 is 15 residues. V shed 1 base and J 3 bases; nucleotides not matched to a gene: 3. Per the germline V gene, CDR1 is SGHVS and CDR2 is FQNEAQ. CDR3 loop: CASSLVAGDYNEQFF. Here the CDR3 DNA reads TGTGCCAGCAGCTTAGTCGCGGGAGACTACAATGAGCAGTTCTTC. Together with reference TRBV7-8 and TRBJ2-1, the CDR3 gives the full variable domain: GAGVSQSPRYKVAKRGQDVALRCDPISGHVSLFWYQQALGQGPEFLTYFQNEAQLDKSGLPSDRFFAERPEGSVSTLKIQRTQQEDSAVYLCASSLVAGDYNEQFFGPGTRLTVL.

V gene TRBV14 combines with J gene TRBJ2-6, with D perhaps assigned TRBD1 or TRBD2 (6 bases each). V was pared by 4 bases and J by 2 bases, with 18 bases between. Looked up from germline, CDR1 is SGHDN and CDR2 is FVKESK. The CDR3 runs 18 residues. This CDR3 reads CASSPLAIGGPGANVLTF. In DNA form, the CDR3 reads TGTGCCAGCAGCCCCCTGGCGATAGGGGGGCCTGGGGCCAACGTCCTGACTTTC.

The V call is TRBV6-5, the J call TRBJ2-5; D perhaps matches TRBD2 (5 bases). The J call is uncertain, as TRBJ2-7 better fits the DNA end. CDR1 and CDR2 from the germline V gene are MNHEY and SVGAGI. This CDR3 is 13 amino acids long. CDR3 residues: CASRVSSSYEQYF. The CDR3 nucleotides read TGTGCCAGCAGGGTATCTAGCAGCTACGAGCAGTACTTC.

At least ten counts were recorded for this clone. The chain joins TRBV9 to TRBJ2-1, with 7 bases that match TRBD2. The V gene's germline CDR1 is SGDLS and CDR2 YYNGEE. J lost 0 bases, V lost 0 bases, and 15 bases had no gene match. The CDR3 is made up of 20 amino acids. The CDR3 bases are TGTGCCAGCAGCGTAGGTCCAGCGGGGCTAATACTTAGCTCCTACAATGAGCAGTTCTTC. It is translated as CASSVGPAGLILSSYNEQFF.

V usage is TRBV7-9 and J usage is TRBJ2-7; 9 positions agree with TRBD1. There are 15 residues in the CDR3. Germline CDR1 and CDR2: SEHNR and FQNEAQ (reference sequence). The trim removed 5 bases at V and 3 bases at J, leaving 8 bases unmatched. The CDR3 protein is CASSPGQGKVYEQYF. CDR3 sequence (DNA): TGTGCCAGCAGCCCGGGACAGGGAAAGGTCTACGAGCAGTACTTC.

J is TRBJ1-2 and V is TRBV9; TRBD1 is a possible D gene (5 bases). Deletions cut 3 bases from V and 4 bases from J, with 10 bases between. Germline V lookup: CDR1 SGDLS, CDR2 YYNGEE. The CDR3 has 13 residues. The CDR3 loop reads CASSAIGGYGYTF. The CDR3, as DNA: TGTGCCAGCAGCGCCATTGGGGGCTATGGCTACACCTTC.

The V call is TRBV28, the J call TRBJ1-1; D possibly corresponds to TRBD1 (5 bases). The germline V gene encodes CDR1 MDHEN and CDR2 SYDVKM. V lost 5 bases to trimming and J lost 11 bases, with 21 bases between them. This CDR3 is built from 14 residues. CDR3 nucleotides: TGTGCCAGCAGTCCGACAGCGGCTTGGACATGGGCTTTCTTT. Its translation is CASSPTAAWTWAFF.

The genes are TRBV30 and TRBJ2-7; 10 bases fit TRBD1. V was clipped by 8 bases and J by 0 bases; unmatched bases: 4. This CDR3 has 13 residues. The germline gives CDR1 GTSNPN, CDR2 SVGIG (reference sequence). CDR3 in DNA: TGTGCCGCTCGGACAGGGGGCTCCTACGAGCAGTACTTC. Its translation: CAARTGGSYEQYF. Supplemented by reference TRBV30 and TRBJ2-7, the full variable domain reads SQTIHQWPATLVQPVGSPLSLECTVEGTSNPNLYWYRQAAGRGLQLLFYSVGIGQISSEVPQNLSASRPQDRQFILSSKKLLLSDSGFYLCAARTGGSYEQYFGPGTRLTVT.

A few counts support this clone. Sequence at one end of the junction differs from germline and may be a read error. The J gene is TRBJ1-4, the V gene TRBV7-7; D is undetermined. CDR3 size: 13 residues. Germline CDR1 SSHAT, CDR2 FNYEAQ (reference sequence). CDR3 DNA: TGTGCTAGCAGCTCGAGCGAGAGTGAAAAACTGTTTTTT. It encodes CASSSSESEKLFF. The full variable domain, its missing parts supplied by reference TRBV7-7 and TRBJ1-4, is GAGVSQSPRYKVTKRGQDVTLRCDPISSHATLYWYQQALGQGPEFLTYFNYEAQPDKSGLPSDRFSAERPEGSISTLTIQRTEQRDSAMYRCASSSSESEKLFFGSGTQLSVL.

J is TRBJ2-7 and V is TRBV7-2; D gene unclear. CDR1 and CDR2 (germline): SGHTA, FQGNSA. This CDR3 has 14 residues. V lost 5 bases to trimming and J lost 2 bases, with 13 bases between them. CDR3 DNA: TGTGCCAGCAGCCCACAGCCCGGCCCCTACGAGCAGTACTTC. Translation gives CASSPQPGPYEQYF.

This chain connects TRBV6-1 to TRBJ1-5, with TRBD1 matching over 7 bases. The V gene end was trimmed by 4 bases and the J gene end by 4 bases; junction bases not matched to a gene: 4. Germline V CDR1 and CDR2: MNHNS, SASEGT. The CDR3 covers 14 residues. The CDR3 DNA reads as TGTGCCAGCAGTGCGTCGACAGGGAATCAGCCCCAGCATTTT. Protein sequence: CASSASTGNQPQHF.

V and J are TRBV14 and TRBJ2-7; D may match TRBD1 or TRBD2 (6 bases each). V was cut by 4 bases and J by 6 bases, with 16 bases left in between. The CDR3 extends over 14 amino acids. The germline CDR1 and CDR2 sequences are SGHDN and FVKESK. CDR3 sequence (DNA): TGTGCCAGCAGCCCCCTTGTGGGGGGCGGCGAGCAGTACTTC. Translating it yields CASSPLVGGGEQYF.

In regard to this clone: The junction departs from the called germline gene at one end, perhaps through a read error. In nucleotides, the CDR3 is TGTGCTAGCAGCTTAGCGTTCGCGGGACTCAATGAGCAGTTCTTC. Its translation: CASSLAFAGLNEQFF. V and J are TRBV7-7 and TRBJ2-1; possible D gene TRBD2, 6 bases. The germline V gene has CDR1 SSHAT and CDR2 FNYEAQ (reference sequence). The CDR3 length is 15 residues. Together with reference TRBV7-7 and TRBJ2-1, the CDR3 gives the full variable domain: GAGVSQSPRYKVTKRGQDVTLRCDPISSHATLYWYQQALGQGPEFLTYFNYEAQPDKSGLPSDRFSAERPEGSISTLTIQRTEQRDSAMYRCASSLAFAGLNEQFFGPGTRLTVL.

The V gene is TRBV14, the J gene TRBJ1-2; 8 nucleotides line up with TRBD1. CDR1 SGHDN and CDR2 FVKESK come from the germline V gene. J lost 1 base, V lost 1 base, and 5 bases had no gene match. The CDR3 loop spans 16 amino acids. In DNA form, the CDR3 reads TGTGCCAGCAGCCAAGTTCATGGACAGGGTAACTATGGCTACACCTTC. This gives the protein CASSQVHGQGNYGYTF.

This clone was detected ten times or more. This chain connects TRBV11-3 to TRBJ2-7, with a possible D match to TRBD1 (6 bases). CDR3 length equals 16 residues. Germline V CDR1 and CDR2: SGHNT, YENEEA. V was shortened by 0 bases and J by 5 bases, with 17 bases between the two germline ends. CDR3 bases: TGTGCCAGCAGCTTAGATGGGCGAGGGGGTGACGACGAGCAGTACTTC. As protein: CASSLDGRGGDDEQYF.

In its sample, this clone was seen once. This chain uses TRBV4-1 with TRBJ2-5; either TRBD1 or TRBD2 may supply D (5 bases each). V was cut by 3 bases and J by 1 base, with 15 bases left in between. Germline V lookup: CDR1 MGHRA, CDR2 YSYEKL. The CDR3 covers 16 residues. CDR3 sequence reads: CASSQRGPNLQETQYF. CDR3 in DNA: TGCGCCAGCAGCCAGAGGGGCCCTAACCTCCAAGAGACCCAGTACTTC.

This chain links TRBV15 with TRBJ2-1, with D uncertain. The CDR3 is 18 amino acids. Germline CDR1 LNHNV, CDR2 YYDKDF (reference sequence). V was shortened by 1 base and J by 0 bases, with 16 bases between the two germline ends. CDR3 loop: CATSRAKKVAASYNEQFF. The CDR3 nucleotides read TGTGCCACCAGCAGAGCAAAGAAGGTGGCGGCCTCCTACAATGAGCAGTTCTTC.

V is TRBV2 and J is TRBJ1-1, with D perhaps TRBD1 (5 bases). The V gene's germline CDR1 is SNHLY and CDR2 FYNNEI. This CDR3 contains 14 residues. The V end was cut by 2 bases, the J end by 1 base, with 8 bases between. The CDR3 spells CASSEYGGNTEAFF. The CDR3 DNA reads TGTGCCAGCAGTGAATATGGGGGGAACACTGAAGCTTTCTTT.

The chain uses TRBV4-3 and TRBJ1-6; 8 nucleotides line up with TRBD1. V lost 3 bases to trimming and J lost 0 bases; unmatched junction nucleotides: 4. The CDR3 has 17 residues. Looked up from germline, CDR1 is LGHNA and CDR2 is YSLEER. CDR3 sequence (DNA): TGCGCCAGCAGCCAGTCTACAGGGGGCTCCTATAATTCACCCCTCCACTTT. It yields the protein CASSQSTGGSYNSPLHF.

The rearrangement links TRBV19 to TRBJ1-1; D gene ambiguous. This CDR3 is built from 13 residues. Germline-derived CDR1 and CDR2 are LNHDA and SQIVND (reference sequence). Trimming stripped 4 bases from V and 3 bases from J, with 9 bases between. CDR3 residues: CASSTKEDTEAFF. The CDR3 DNA is TGTGCCAGTAGTACCAAAGAGGACACTGAAGCTTTCTTT. Full variable domain (rest looked up from reference TRBV19 and TRBJ1-1): DGGITQSPKYLFRKEGQNVTLSCEQNLNHDAMYWYRQDPGQGLRLIYYSQIVNDFQKGDIAEGYSVSREKKESFPLTVTSAQKNPTAFYLCASSTKEDTEAFFGQGTRLTVV.

V and J are TRBV7-6 and TRBJ2-7; a weak D match, TRBD1 (6 bases). This CDR3 has 20 residues. The V end lost 2 bases, the J end lost 0 bases, and 26 bases lay between the germline ends. Germline V gives CDR1 SGHVS, CDR2 FNYEAQ. CDR3 sequence (DNA): TGTGCCAGCAGCTTAACGGCCGCGGGTTTTATAACAGGGAGCTCCTACGAGCAGTACTTC. This codes for CASSLTAAGFITGSSYEQYF.

V gene TRBV28 combines with J gene TRBJ2-7, with D possibly TRBD2 on 5 matching bases. The length of the CDR3 is 17 residues. V lost 6 bases and J lost 3, with 24 bases in between. The germline CDR1 and CDR2 sequences are MDHEN and SYDVKM. The CDR3 sequence is CASRSRSTDWSHYEQYF. For the CDR3, the DNA is TGTGCCAGCAGATCTCGTAGTACGGACTGGTCCCACTACGAGCAGTACTTC.

V gene TRBV6-5 combines with J gene TRBJ1-4; perhaps TRBD1 as D (5 bases). CDR3 length equals 14 residues. V gave up 4 bases and J gave up 8 bases, with 14 bases separating them. The germline CDR1 and CDR2 sequences are MNHEY and SVGAGI. CDR3 sequence reads: CASSSRRGGEKLFF. The CDR3, as DNA: TGTGCCAGCAGTTCCCGGAGGGGAGGGGAAAAACTGTTTTTT.

In nucleotides, the CDR3 is TGTGCCAGCAGCCCCCGGGACTTGAAGAGCAATCAGCCCCAGCATTTT. Translating it yields CASSPRDLKSNQPQHF. The chain carries TRBV7-6 and TRBJ1-5, with D perhaps TRBD1 (5 bases). Germline CDR1 and CDR2: SGHVS and FNYEAQ. V dropped 5 bases and J dropped 1 base, with 15 bases sitting between them. The CDR3 length is 16 residues. Looking up the rest from reference TRBV7-6 and TRBJ1-5 gives the full variable domain: GAGVSQSPRYKVTKRGQDVALRCDPISGHVSLYWYRQALGQGPEFLTYFNYEAQQDKSGLPNDRFSAERPEGSISTLTIQRTEQRDSAMYRCASSPRDLKSNQPQHFGDGTRLSIL.